The 22 T cell receptor beta chains below come from one sample, sequenced in a study of cytotoxic CD8 clonotypes in ibrutinib-treated CLL. Measured with immunoSEQ multiplex PCR; TCRdb has only the in-frame clones, and not every one. The sample has some 120,000 clones, roughly 80% seen once. The sequenced sample was PBMCs, obtained after 24 months of ibrutinib treatment. The receptors shown here come from a human donor with chronic lymphocytic leukemia.

This sequence joins TRBV5-1 and TRBJ1-6; 10 bases agree with TRBD1. This CDR3 is 19 amino acids long. Trimming removed 4 bases from V and 1 base from J; junction bases left unmatched: 11. Germline V gives CDR1 SGHRS, CDR2 YFSETQ. The CDR3 reads CASSLRTPGQGSYNSPLHF. CDR3 nucleotides: TGCGCCAGCAGCCTACGTACCCCGGGACAGGGGTCCTATAATTCACCCCTCCACTTT.

The chain couples TRBV28 to TRBJ1-2; 9 bases line up with TRBD1. The V segment lost 6 bases and the J segment 7 bases; nucleotides outside the gene matches: 12. The germline V gene has CDR1 MDHEN and CDR2 SYDVKM. The CDR3 sequence is 15 residues long. The CDR3 DNA reads TGTGCCAGCAGGGGACCGGGACAGGGAAGGGGTGGCTACACCTTC. As protein: CASRGPGQGRGGYTF.

The chain links TRBV6-1 to TRBJ1-1, with D perhaps matching TRBD1 (6 bases). V lost 4 bases, J lost 3 bases, and 9 bases lay in between. The length of the CDR3 is 13 residues. CDR1 and CDR2 (germline): MNHNS, SASEGT. CDR3 coding DNA: TGTGCCAGCAGTGCCTACAGGGACACTGAAGCTTTCTTT. It codes for CASSAYRDTEAFF.

This chain connects TRBV7-6 to TRBJ1-2, with D possibly being TRBD1 (5 bases). The CDR3 length is 15 residues. Trimming took 1 base from V and 4 from J, leaving 13 bases between them. Germline CDR1 and CDR2: SGHVS and FNYEAQ. The CDR3 here is CASSLEAGEAYGYTF. The CDR3, as DNA: TGTGCCAGCAGCTTAGAGGCGGGGGAAGCCTATGGCTACACCTTC.

This rearrangement joins TRBV6-5 to TRBJ2-1; D ambiguous. Trimming pared 6 bases from V and 4 bases from J, leaving 10 bases between. The CDR3 loop spans 13 amino acids. CDR1 is MNHEY, CDR2 SVGAGI, per germline. CDR3 region: CASSPNLYNEQFF. CDR3 in DNA: TGTGCCAGCAGCCCTAACCTGTACAATGAGCAGTTCTTC.

This chain joins TRBV7-7 and TRBJ2-7; D may be TRBD1 or TRBD2 (6 bases each). This CDR3 is 13 amino acids long. Germline V gene lookup returns CDR1 SSHAT and CDR2 FNYEAQ (reference sequence). Trimming shortened V by 4 bases and J by 5 bases, and 12 bases separated the two germline ends. Written as DNA, the CDR3 is TGTGCCAGCAGCTCCGGGGGCAGGGACGAGCAGTACTTC. Translation gives CASSSGGRDEQYF.

The chain carries TRBV9 and TRBJ1-4; 7 bases match TRBD1. CDR1 and CDR2 from the germline V gene are SGDLS and YYNGEE. Losses at the gene ends were 4 bases for V and 2 bases for J; bases not matched to a gene: 5. This CDR3 has 15 residues. CDR3: CASSPETGTNEKLFF. The CDR3 nucleotides are TGTGCCAGCAGCCCCGAGACAGGGACTAATGAAAAACTGTTTTTT.

J is TRBJ2-7 and V is TRBV7-9; D perhaps matches TRBD1 (5 bases). Trimming shortened V by 5 bases and J by 5 bases, and 19 bases separated the two germline ends. Germline V gene lookup returns CDR1 SEHNR and CDR2 FQNEAQ (reference sequence). The CDR3 is 15 residues long. In DNA, the CDR3 is TGTGCCAGCAGCCCAATGGGCAGGGAAAGCAACGAGCAGTACTTC. It is translated as CASSPMGRESNEQYF. The complete variable domain, with remaining parts taken from reference TRBV7-9 and TRBJ2-7, reads DTGVSQNPRHKITKRGQNVTFRCDPISEHNRLYWYRQTLGQGPEFLTYFQNEAQLEKSRLLSDRFSAERPKGSFSTLEIQRTEQGDSAMYLCASSPMGRESNEQYFGPGTRLTVT.

The V call is TRBV7-2, the J call TRBJ2-3; D is perhaps TRBD2 (5 bases). V lost 3 bases and J lost 5, with 9 bases in between. Per germline, CDR1 SGHTA and CDR2 FQGNSA. The CDR3 has 13 amino acids. CDR3 loop: CASSFGVLDTQYF. The CDR3 DNA is TGTGCCAGCAGCTTCGGGGTTCTAGATACGCAGTATTTT.

V usage is TRBV6-5 and J usage is TRBJ2-3; 10 nucleotides align to TRBD2. There are 14 residues in the CDR3. Germline V gives CDR1 MNHEY, CDR2 SVGAGI. V lost 2 bases, J lost 8 bases, and 4 bases stayed unmatched. CDR3 protein: CASSYRAGGPTQYF. As DNA, the CDR3 is TGTGCCAGCAGTTACAGAGCGGGGGGGCCTACGCAGTATTTT.

This sequence joins TRBV10-3 and TRBJ2-7, with D perhaps TRBD1 (6 bases). CDR1 is ENHRY and CDR2 is SYGVKD in the germline V gene. The germline V and J ends were trimmed by 0 bases and 4 bases, with 10 bases remaining between them. The CDR3 is 14 amino acids. CDR3 region: CAISESVGAYEQYF. In DNA, the CDR3 is TGTGCCATCAGTGAGTCCGTGGGGGCGTACGAGCAGTACTTC.

This clone was seen more than once but under ten times. The chain employs TRBV30 and TRBJ1-1; maybe TRBD1 (5 bases). The CDR3 extends over 16 amino acids. Trimming cost V 2 bases and J 0 bases, with 16 bases left between them. CDR1 and CDR2 (germline): GTSNPN, SVGIG (reference sequence). In DNA, the CDR3 is TGTGCCTGGAGTCAGGGCATAACAGCGATGAACACTGAAGCTTTCTTT. Protein sequence: CAWSQGITAMNTEAFF.

V usage is TRBV18 and J usage is TRBJ1-1, with D hard to call. The CDR3 length is 16 residues. Trimming shortened V by 2 bases and J by 4 bases, and 17 bases separated the two germline ends. Germline V gives CDR1 KGHSH, CDR2 LQKENI. In DNA, the CDR3 is TGTGCCAGCTCACCATCGAAAATCACCCGGGGCACTGAAGCTTTCTTT. Protein sequence: CASSPSKITRGTEAFF. Using reference TRBV18 and TRBJ1-1 for the parts outside the CDR3, the full variable domain is NAGVMQNPRHLVRRRGQEARLRCSPMKGHSHVYWYRQLPEEGLKFMVYLQKENIIDESGMPKERFSAEFPKEGPSILRIQQVVRGDSAAYFCASSPSKITRGTEAFFGQGTRLTVV.

This clone has a handful of counts. The V gene is TRBV2, the J gene TRBJ1-1, with TRBD1 as a possible D gene (6 bases). The V and J ends lost 8 bases and 4 bases respectively, with 23 bases between them. Per germline, CDR1 SNHLY and CDR2 FYNNEI. The CDR3 runs to 16 residues. CDR3 region: CASSSGGGLGGTEAFF. The CDR3 DNA sequence: TGTGCCAGCTCCAGTGGTGGGGGGCTCGGCGGCACTGAAGCTTTCTTT.

The chain combines TRBV5-1 with TRBJ2-5, with D possibly matching TRBD2 (6 bases). The CDR3 is 14 amino acids. Trimming shortened V by 8 bases and J by 7 bases, and 21 bases separated the two germline ends. Germline lookup yields CDR1 SGHRS and CDR2 YFSETQ. The CDR3 DNA reads as TGCGCCAGTCGGAGGGACGGCGTACTGGTGACCCAGTACTTC. This gives the protein CASRRDGVLVTQYF.

This sequence joins TRBV6-6 and TRBJ2-2; no definite D call. With 7 bases removed from V and 0 bases from J, the gap between germline ends came to 6 bases. Germline CDR1 reads MNHNY; CDR2 reads SVGAGI (reference sequence). This CDR3 is built from 13 residues. The CDR3: CASIFANTGELFF. For the CDR3, the DNA is TGTGCCAGCATCTTCGCGAACACCGGGGAGCTGTTTTTT.

The V and J genes are TRBV28 and TRBJ1-1; 10 bases line up with TRBD1. The germline V gene encodes CDR1 MDHEN and CDR2 SYDVKM. V lost 5 bases, J lost 1 base, and 4 bases stayed unmatched. The CDR3 totals 15 residues. Written as DNA, the CDR3 is TGTGCCAGCAGTCGGGACAGGGGATGGAACACTGAAGCTTTCTTT. Protein: CASSRDRGWNTEAFF.

In this sample, this clone turned up a few times. V gene TRBV28 combines with J gene TRBJ2-7, with TRBD1 as a possible D gene (6 bases). V lost 3 bases and J 6 bases, leaving 24 bases between the germline ends. The CDR3 runs 17 residues. Germline V gene lookup returns CDR1 MDHEN and CDR2 SYDVKM. This CDR3 is CASSLGGLQGSWGEQYF. The CDR3 bases are TGTGCCAGCAGTTTGGGCGGCTTACAGGGTTCGTGGGGCGAGCAGTACTTC.

The chain employs TRBV25-1 and TRBJ1-4; maybe TRBD1 (6 bases). The CDR3 loop spans 14 amino acids. The germline V gene encodes CDR1 MGHDK and CDR2 SYGVNS. Trimming shortened V by 1 base and J by 8 bases, and 11 bases separated the two germline ends. CDR3 nucleotide sequence: TGTGCCAGCAGTGAATTCAGGGGTCAAGAAAAACTGTTTTTT. As protein: CASSEFRGQEKLFF.

V gene TRBV12-5 combines with J gene TRBJ2-1; tentatively, D is TRBD1 (5 bases). The CDR3 is 13 residues long. Germline V gene data show CDR1 as LGHNT and CDR2 as FRNRAP. V lost 5 bases to trimming and J lost 8 bases, with 13 bases between them. In DNA, the CDR3 is TGTGCTAGTGGTCTAGGGGCTCAGTATGAGCAGTTCTTC. Its translation: CASGLGAQYEQFF.

The V gene is TRBV10-3, the J gene TRBJ1-2; possible D gene TRBD1, 5 bases. CDR1 and CDR2 (germline): ENHRY, SYGVKD. V was shortened by 2 bases and J by 6 bases, with 10 bases between the two germline ends. CDR3 length: 13 residues. The DNA for the CDR3 is TGTGCCATCAGTGAGGGGCCGGGGGATGGCTACACCTTC. This codes for CAISEGPGDGYTF.

The rearrangement uses TRBV4-1 and TRBJ2-7; a weak D match, TRBD1 (7 bases). V lost 4 bases to trimming and J lost 5 bases, with 12 bases between them. The CDR3 runs 13 residues. CDR1 MGHRA and CDR2 YSYEKL come from the germline V gene. CDR3 amino acids: CASSRTTGDEQYF. In nucleotides, the CDR3 is TGCGCCAGCAGCCGGACTACAGGGGACGAGCAGTACTTC.